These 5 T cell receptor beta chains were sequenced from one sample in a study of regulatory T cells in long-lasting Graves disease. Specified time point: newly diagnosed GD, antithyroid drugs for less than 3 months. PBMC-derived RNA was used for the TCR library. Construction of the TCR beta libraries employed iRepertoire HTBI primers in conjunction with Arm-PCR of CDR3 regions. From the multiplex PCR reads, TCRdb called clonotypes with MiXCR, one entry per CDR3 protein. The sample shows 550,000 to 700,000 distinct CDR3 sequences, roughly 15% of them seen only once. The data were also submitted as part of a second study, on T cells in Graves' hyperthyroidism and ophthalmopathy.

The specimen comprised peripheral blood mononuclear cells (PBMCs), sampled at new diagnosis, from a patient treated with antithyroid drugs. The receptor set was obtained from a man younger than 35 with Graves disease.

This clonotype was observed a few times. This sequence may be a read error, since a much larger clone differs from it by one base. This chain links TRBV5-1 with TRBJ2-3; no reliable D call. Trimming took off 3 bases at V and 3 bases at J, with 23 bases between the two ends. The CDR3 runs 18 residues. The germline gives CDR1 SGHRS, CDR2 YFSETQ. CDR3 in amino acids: CASSSLEVIRKRTDTQYF. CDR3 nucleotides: TGCGCCAGCAGCTCCCTCGAGGTGATTCGGAAACGGACAGATACGCAGTATTTT.

The CDR3 region is CASGRLRTEAFF. The CDR3 bases are TGCGCCAGCGGGCGATTACGGACTGAAGCTTTCTTT. The rearrangement joins TRBV4-1 to TRBJ1-1; no reliable D call. The CDR3 has 12 amino acids. Germline V lookup: CDR1 MGHRA, CDR2 YSYEKL. Trimming pared 8 bases from V and 5 bases from J, leaving 12 bases between.

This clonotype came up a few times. The CDR3 region is CATPGDITIQYF. The CDR3 nucleotides are TGTGCCACCCCCGGGGACATTACCATCCAGTACTTC. V gene TRBV24-1 combines with J gene TRBJ2-5; possibly TRBD1 for D (6 bases). CDR3 length: 12 residues. V was shortened by 9 bases and J by 10 bases, with 17 bases between the two germline ends. Germline CDR1 reads KGHDR; CDR2 reads SFDVKD.

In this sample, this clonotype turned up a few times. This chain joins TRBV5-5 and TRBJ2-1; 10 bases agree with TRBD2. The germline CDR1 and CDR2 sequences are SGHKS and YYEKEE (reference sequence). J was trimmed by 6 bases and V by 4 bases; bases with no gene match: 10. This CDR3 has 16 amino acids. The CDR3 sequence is CASSLRSGRFGNEQFF. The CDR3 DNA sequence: TGTGCCAGCAGCCTACGTAGCGGGAGGTTTGGCAATGAGCAGTTCTTC.

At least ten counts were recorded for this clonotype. Here the CDR3 DNA reads TGTGCCACCAGTGGGAGCACAGATACGCAGTATTTT. Its protein is CATSGSTDTQYF. The genes are TRBV24-1 and TRBJ2-3; D not certain. This CDR3 is built from 12 residues. V was cut by 5 bases and J by 0 bases, with 2 bases left in between. CDR1 KGHDR and CDR2 SFDVKD come from the germline V gene.